One sample yielded the 27 T cell receptor beta chains listed below, sequenced in a study of control samples from healthy donors and cancer patients (dated by TCRdb to the early 2020s). Library preparation was by the immunoSEQ multiplex PCR assay. This immuneACCESS table, as held by TCRdb, lists in-frame sequences with V and J called but not all clones. Of the missing ones, under half trace to an unresolved V gene in checked studies; the others have no known cause. Recorded for this sample are about 86,000 clones; just over 90% of them occurred a single time. Of the sample, nearly 1.5% falls within the top ten clones. Sequenced: blood. These receptors were obtained from a woman in her 30s in good health.

The chain uses TRBV28 and TRBJ1-1, with TRBD1 identical over 8 bases. The junction had 14 bases not matched to a gene; V was cut back by 5 bases and J by 3 bases. Looked up from germline, CDR1 is MDHEN and CDR2 is SYDVKM. The length of the CDR3 is 17 residues. The DNA of the CDR3 is TGTGCCAGCAGTGGAGCCAACGCCGGGACAGGAGACACTGAAGCTTTCTTT. Translation: CASSGANAGTGDTEAFF.

The rearrangement uses TRBV27 and TRBJ1-4, with D possibly being TRBD1 (6 bases). The V end was cut by 6 bases, the J end by 0 bases, with 14 bases between. This CDR3 comprises 16 residues. Per germline, CDR1 MNHEY and CDR2 SMNVEV (reference sequence). In nucleotides, the CDR3 is TGTGCCAGCAGCACTCATAGGGGGGCAACTAATGAAAAACTGTTTTTT. As protein: CASSTHRGATNEKLFF.

J is TRBJ2-2 and V is TRBV7-3; D unclear. The germline CDR1 and CDR2 sequences are SGHTA and FQGTGA. The V gene lost 0 bases and the J gene lost 4 bases, with 6 bases spanning the gap. The CDR3 sequence is 14 residues long. CDR3: CASSLTGFTGELFF. CDR3 in DNA: TGTGCCAGCAGCTTAACCGGGTTCACCGGGGAGCTGTTTTTT.

The V call is TRBV4-1, the J call TRBJ1-4; TRBD1 matches 7 bases. Germline values: CDR1 MGHRA, CDR2 YSYEKL. With V trimmed by 4 bases and J by 2 bases, 7 bases remained unmatched. This CDR3 has 16 residues. The CDR3 protein is CASSLTVQGTNEKLFF. The CDR3 nucleotides read TGCGCCAGCAGCCTAACAGTACAGGGGACTAATGAAAAACTGTTTTTT.

The rearrangement joins TRBV5-1 to TRBJ2-2; TRBD2 is a possible D gene (6 bases). The germline gives CDR1 SGHRS, CDR2 YFSETQ. Trimming stripped 0 bases from V and 2 bases from J, with 11 bases between. This CDR3 comprises 16 residues. CDR3 region: CASSLELAINTGELFF. CDR3 in DNA: TGCGCCAGCAGCTTGGAGCTAGCGATAAACACCGGGGAGCTGTTTTTT. The full variable domain, in which reference TRBV5-1 and TRBJ2-2 provide the parts outside the CDR3, is KAGVTQTPRYLIKTRGQQVTLSCSPISGHRSVSWYQQTPGQGLQFLFEYFSETQRNKGNFPGRFSGRQFSNSRSEMNVSTLELGDSALYLCASSLELAINTGELFFGEGSRLTVL.

The V gene is TRBV30, the J gene TRBJ1-1, with D possibly being TRBD1 (5 bases). The germline V gene has CDR1 GTSNPN and CDR2 SVGIG (reference sequence). Trimming stripped 3 bases from V and 5 bases from J, with 13 bases between. The CDR3 extends over 13 amino acids. In nucleotides, the CDR3 is TGTGCCTGGAGCCGCGACGGGGGGACTGAAGCTTTCTTT. This translates into CAWSRDGGTEAFF.

The V gene is TRBV7-9, the J gene TRBJ2-7, with D perhaps matching TRBD2 (6 bases). Germline lookup yields CDR1 SEHNR and CDR2 FQNEAQ (reference sequence). Trimming cost V 1 base and J 5 bases, with 12 bases left between them. This CDR3 has 14 amino acids. CDR3 sequence reads: CASSLGRGTHEQYF. CDR3 coding DNA: TGTGCCAGCAGCTTAGGTCGGGGGACCCACGAGCAGTACTTC. Full variable domain (missing parts from reference TRBV7-9 and TRBJ2-7): DTGVSQNPRHKITKRGQNVTFRCDPISEHNRLYWYRQTLGQGPEFLTYFQNEAQLEKSRLLSDRFSAERPKGSFSTLEIQRTEQGDSAMYLCASSLGRGTHEQYFGPGTRLTVT.

This chain connects TRBV5-1 to TRBJ1-1; 7 bases align to TRBD1. After removal of 4 bases from V and 2 bases from J, the junction contained 8 bases not matched to a gene. CDR1 and CDR2 from the germline V gene are SGHRS and YFSETQ. The CDR3 extends over 15 amino acids. CDR3 in amino acids: CASSPSTGINTEAFF. CDR3 coding DNA: TGCGCCAGCAGCCCTTCGACAGGGATAAACACTGAAGCTTTCTTT.

V gene TRBV7-8 combines with J gene TRBJ1-1; 11 positions agree with TRBD1. This CDR3 comprises 20 residues. The V segment lost 5 bases and the J segment 0 bases; nucleotides outside the gene matches: 17. CDR1 is SGHVS, CDR2 FQNEAQ, per germline. CDR3 nucleotide sequence: TGTGCCAGCAGCGGTAGAGGACAGGGGGCTATATCTGGGATGAACACTGAAGCTTTCTTT. As protein: CASSGRGQGAISGMNTEAFF.

The chain couples TRBV27 to TRBJ1-5; D possibly corresponds to TRBD1 (5 bases). The CDR3 totals 14 residues. Germline CDR1 is MNHEY and CDR2 is SMNVEV (reference sequence). V lost 6 bases and J 2 bases, leaving 11 bases between the germline ends. CDR3 nucleotides: TGTGCCAGCAGGGGGGTCTTGGGCAATCAGCCCCAGCATTTT. Translating gives CASRGVLGNQPQHF.

The CDR3: CASSPDGKTYYGYTF. The CDR3 DNA follows: TGTGCCAGCAGCCCTGACGGGAAGACATACTATGGCTACACCTTC. The chain joins TRBV7-9 to TRBJ1-2; no clear D. Germline V lookup: CDR1 SEHNR, CDR2 FQNEAQ (reference sequence). There are 15 residues in the CDR3. V gave up 5 bases and J gave up 3 bases, with 16 bases separating them.

This chain links TRBV29-1 with TRBJ1-1, with 7 bases identical to TRBD1. V was pared by 4 bases and J by 8 bases, with 7 bases of the junction left unmatched. This CDR3 spans 12 amino acids. Germline values: CDR1 SQVTM, CDR2 ANQGSEA. The CDR3 reads CSVGEQGFEAFF. The CDR3 region has the DNA TGCAGCGTTGGAGAACAGGGGTTCGAAGCTTTCTTT.

The genes are TRBV5-1 and TRBJ2-2; D gene unclear. CDR1 is SGHRS and CDR2 is YFSETQ in the germline V gene. Trimming left V 4 bases short and J 4 bases short, with 2 bases between. CDR3 length: 11 amino acids. CDR3 residues: CASSGTGELFF. CDR3 bases: TGCGCCAGCAGCGGCACCGGGGAGCTGTTTTTT.

The V and J genes are TRBV27 and TRBJ2-5, with D maybe TRBD1 (5 bases). Between the trimmed V and J ends, which lost 3 bases and 4 bases, there was a span of 15 bases. The length of the CDR3 is 15 residues. Germline-derived CDR1 and CDR2 are MNHEY and SMNVEV (reference sequence). This CDR3 is CASSFTDGRGETQYF. The CDR3 DNA follows: TGTGCCAGCAGTTTTACGGACGGTAGGGGAGAGACCCAGTACTTC.

The chain links TRBV5-6 to TRBJ1-5, with D possibly being TRBD1 (5 bases). Looked up from germline, CDR1 is SGHDT and CDR2 is YYEEEE. V gave up 1 base and J gave up 1 base, with 12 bases separating them. The CDR3 loop spans 16 amino acids. The CDR3 DNA reads TGTGCCAGCAGCTTGTATGGCAGGGTAAGCAATCAGCCCCAGCATTTT. Encoded protein: CASSLYGRVSNQPQHF.

As regards this clone: This same CDR3 is encoded by further DNA sequences in the sample. The chain is built from TRBV5-1 and TRBJ2-2, with no clear D. The CDR3 is made up of 15 amino acids. Deletions cut 0 bases from V and 1 base from J, with 7 bases between. CDR1 is SGHRS, CDR2 YFSETQ, per germline. CDR3 sequence reads: CASSLEGENTGELFF. Here the CDR3 DNA reads TGCGCCAGCAGCTTGGAGGGCGAGAACACCGGGGAGCTGTTTTTT.

As concerns this clone: The same CDR3 also results from other DNA sequences found in this sample. J is TRBJ1-4 and V is TRBV15, with no clear D. The CDR3 consists of 14 residues. V was cut by 1 base and J by 8 bases, with 11 bases left in between. Germline CDR1 is LNHNV and CDR2 is YYDKDF (reference sequence). The CDR3 DNA follows: TGTGCCACCAGCAGAGGGGAGGGAGGAGAAAAACTGTTTTTT. This gives the protein CATSRGEGGEKLFF.

This clone was seen just once. The rearrangement uses TRBV11-3 and TRBJ2-7, with D maybe TRBD2 (5 bases). CDR3 size: 13 residues. Between the trimmed V and J ends, which lost 3 bases and 0 bases, there was a span of 6 bases. CDR1 and CDR2 (germline): SGHNT, YENEEA. The CDR3 region is CASSFRDSYEQYF. The CDR3 DNA reads as TGTGCCAGCAGCTTTCGGGACTCCTACGAGCAGTACTTC. Drawing the rest from reference TRBV11-3 and TRBJ2-7, the complete variable domain is EAGVVQSPRYKIIEKKQPVAFWCNPISGHNTLYWYLQNLGQGPELLIRYENEEAVDDSQLPKDRFSAERLKGVDSTLKIQPAELGDSAVYLCASSFRDSYEQYFGPGTRLTVT.

This chain joins TRBV6-4 and TRBJ1-4; the D is unclear. This CDR3 has 14 amino acids. The ends were cut back, 6 bases at V and 0 bases at J, with 8 bases in the middle. The germline CDR1 and CDR2 sequences are MRHNA and SNTAGT. CDR3 DNA: TGTGCCAGCAGCCTGGATGCAACTAATGAAAAACTGTTTTTT. It encodes CASSLDATNEKLFF.

This clone was seen a handful of times. The CDR3: CASRGTSGMDNEQFF. The CDR3, as DNA: TGCGCCAGCAGGGGGACTAGCGGGATGGACAATGAGCAGTTCTTC. V usage is TRBV5-1 and J usage is TRBJ2-1, with 13 bases fitting TRBD2. The V gene end was trimmed by 5 bases and the J gene end by 5 bases; junction bases not matched to a gene: 4. The CDR3 is 15 amino acids. Germline CDR1 SGHRS, CDR2 YFSETQ.

The chain is built from TRBV7-9 and TRBJ2-3, with 8 bases matching TRBD1. The CDR3 has 15 residues. The germline CDR1 and CDR2 sequences are SEHNR and FQNEAQ (reference sequence). Trimming took 1 base from V and 1 from J; bases not matched to a gene: 1. The CDR3 region is CASSLEGQGTDTQYF. The CDR3 coding sequence is TGTGCCAGCAGCTTAGAGGGACAGGGCACAGATACGCAGTATTTT.

The rearrangement links TRBV10-2 to TRBJ2-7; possibly TRBD1 or TRBD2 for D (5 bases each). Germline V gene sequence: CDR1 WSHSY, CDR2 SAAADI. V was shortened by 4 bases and J by 7 bases, with 14 bases between the two germline ends. CDR3 length: 13 amino acids. CDR3 amino acids: CASSVRDGGEQYF. In DNA, the CDR3 is TGCGCCAGCAGTGTAAGGGACGGTGGGGAGCAGTACTTC.

The CDR3 spells CASSTAGGRNEQFF. DNA of the CDR3: TGTGCCAGCAGCACGGCGGGGGGCCGCAATGAGCAGTTCTTC. J is TRBJ2-1 and V is TRBV9; 8 bases are shared with TRBD2. Germline values: CDR1 SGDLS, CDR2 YYNGEE. J lost 6 bases, V lost 4 bases, and 6 bases had no gene match. The CDR3 totals 14 residues. Based on the CDR3 plus reference TRBV9 and TRBJ2-1, the full variable domain is DSGVTQTPKHLITATGQRVTLRCSPRSGDLSVYWYQQSLDQGLQFLIQYYNGEERAKGNILERFSAQQFPDLHSELNLSSLELGDSALYFCASSTAGGRNEQFFGPGTRLTVL.

The chain has TRBV19 and TRBJ1-2; 8 nucleotides match TRBD1. The CDR3 has 15 residues. Losses at the gene ends were 4 bases for V and 8 bases for J; bases not matched to a gene: 12. Germline lookup yields CDR1 LNHDA and CDR2 SQIVND (reference sequence). The CDR3 DNA reads as TGTGCCAGTAGTAAAGGACAGGGAGTACCCGCCGGCTACACCTTC. Translated: CASSKGQGVPAGYTF.

J is TRBJ2-7 and V is TRBV30; D gene uncertain. V shed 1 base and J shed 2 bases, with 6 bases lying between them. CDR1 is GTSNPN and CDR2 is SVGIG in the germline V gene (reference sequence). The CDR3 covers 12 residues. Here the CDR3 DNA reads TGTGCCTGGAGTGGGTTAGCCTACGAGCAGTACTTC. Encoded protein: CAWSGLAYEQYF.

This clone was detected only once. Its ends do not fully match the called genes, so a read error is possible. J is TRBJ1-3 and V is TRBV11-3; D gene uncertain. CDR1 and CDR2 (germline): SGHNT, YENEEA. The CDR3 is made up of 16 amino acids. The CDR3 reads CASSIDTVSSGNTIYF. The CDR3 DNA reads TGTGCCAGCAGCATAGATACAGTGAGCTCTGGAAACACCATATATTTT.

The genes are TRBV5-1 and TRBJ1-1, with 12 bases identical to TRBD1. The CDR3 sequence is 17 residues long. Trimming took 0 bases from V and 10 from J; bases not matched to a gene: 13. Germline V gives CDR1 SGHRS, CDR2 YFSETQ. DNA for the CDR3: TGCGCCAGCAGCTTGGCTCAGGGGGACAGGGGGCGATTTGGAGCTTTCTTT. The encoded protein is CASSLAQGDRGRFGAFF.